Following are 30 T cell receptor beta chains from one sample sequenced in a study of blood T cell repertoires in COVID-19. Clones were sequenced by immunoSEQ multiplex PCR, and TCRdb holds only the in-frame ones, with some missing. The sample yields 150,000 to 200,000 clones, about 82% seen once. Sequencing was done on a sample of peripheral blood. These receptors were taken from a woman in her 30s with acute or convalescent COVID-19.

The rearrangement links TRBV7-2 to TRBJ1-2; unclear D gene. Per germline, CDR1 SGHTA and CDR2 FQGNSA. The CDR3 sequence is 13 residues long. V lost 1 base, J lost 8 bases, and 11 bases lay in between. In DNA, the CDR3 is TGTGCCAGCAGCTTAGGGGCAGGCTTCGGCTACACCTTC. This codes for CASSLGAGFGYTF.

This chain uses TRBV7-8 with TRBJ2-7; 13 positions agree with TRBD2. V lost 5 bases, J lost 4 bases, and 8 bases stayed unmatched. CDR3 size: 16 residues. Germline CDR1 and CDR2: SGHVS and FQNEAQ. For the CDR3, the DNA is TGTGCCAGCAGCGTACGGACTAGCGGGGGTGGGTACGAGCAGTACTTC. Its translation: CASSVRTSGGGYEQYF. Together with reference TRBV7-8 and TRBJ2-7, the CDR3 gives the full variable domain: GAGVSQSPRYKVAKRGQDVALRCDPISGHVSLFWYQQALGQGPEFLTYFQNEAQLDKSGLPSDRFFAERPEGSVSTLKIQRTQQEDSAVYLCASSVRTSGGGYEQYFGPGTRLTVT.

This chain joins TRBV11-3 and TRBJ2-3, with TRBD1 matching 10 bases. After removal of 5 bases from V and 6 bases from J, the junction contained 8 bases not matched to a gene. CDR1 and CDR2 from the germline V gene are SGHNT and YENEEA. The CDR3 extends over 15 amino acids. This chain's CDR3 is CASSQTGGGLDTQYF. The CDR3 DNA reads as TGTGCCAGCAGCCAGACAGGGGGCGGTTTGGATACGCAGTATTTT.

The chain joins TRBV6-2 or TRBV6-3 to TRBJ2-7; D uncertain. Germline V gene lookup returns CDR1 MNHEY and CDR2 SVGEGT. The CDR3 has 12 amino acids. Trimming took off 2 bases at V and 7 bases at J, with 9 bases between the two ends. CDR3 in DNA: TGTGCCAGCAGTTACCCCCCTCGGGAGCAGTACTTC. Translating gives CASSYPPREQYF.

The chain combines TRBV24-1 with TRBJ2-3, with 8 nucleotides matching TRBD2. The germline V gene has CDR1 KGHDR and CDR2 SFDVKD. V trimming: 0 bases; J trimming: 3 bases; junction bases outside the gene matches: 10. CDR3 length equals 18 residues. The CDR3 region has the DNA TGTGCCACCAGTGATTTGAAGAGAGCGGGAGCGGCGACAGATACGCAGTATTTT. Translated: CATSDLKRAGAATDTQYF.

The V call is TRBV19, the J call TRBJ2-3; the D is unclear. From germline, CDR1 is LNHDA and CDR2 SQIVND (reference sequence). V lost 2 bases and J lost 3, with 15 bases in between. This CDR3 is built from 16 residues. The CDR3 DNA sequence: TGTGCCAGTAGTATAATCCTCCCGGGTGGTACAGATACGCAGTATTTT. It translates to CASSIILPGGTDTQYF. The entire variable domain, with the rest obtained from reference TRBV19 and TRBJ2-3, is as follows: DGGITQSPKYLFRKEGQNVTLSCEQNLNHDAMYWYRQDPGQGLRLIYYSQIVNDFQKGDIAEGYSVSREKKESFPLTVTSAQKNPTAFYLCASSIILPGGTDTQYFGPGTRLTVL.

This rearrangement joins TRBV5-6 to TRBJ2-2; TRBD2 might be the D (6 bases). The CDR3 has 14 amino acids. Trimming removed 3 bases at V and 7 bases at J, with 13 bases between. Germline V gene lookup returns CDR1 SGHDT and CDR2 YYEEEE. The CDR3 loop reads CASSYGTLHGELFF. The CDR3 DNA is TGTGCCAGCAGCTACGGGACTCTCCACGGGGAGCTGTTTTTT.

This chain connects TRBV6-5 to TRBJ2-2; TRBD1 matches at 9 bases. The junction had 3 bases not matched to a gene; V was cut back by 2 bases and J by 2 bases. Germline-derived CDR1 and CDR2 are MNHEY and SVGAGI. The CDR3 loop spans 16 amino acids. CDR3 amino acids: CASSYEGQGNTGELFF. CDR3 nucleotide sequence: TGTGCCAGCAGTTACGAGGGACAGGGAAACACCGGGGAGCTGTTTTTT.

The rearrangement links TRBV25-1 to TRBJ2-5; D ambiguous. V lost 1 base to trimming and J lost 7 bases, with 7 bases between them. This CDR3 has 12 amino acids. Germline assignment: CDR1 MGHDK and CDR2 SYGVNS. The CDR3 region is CASSELSMTQYF. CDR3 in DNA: TGTGCCAGCAGTGAATTGAGCATGACCCAGTACTTC.

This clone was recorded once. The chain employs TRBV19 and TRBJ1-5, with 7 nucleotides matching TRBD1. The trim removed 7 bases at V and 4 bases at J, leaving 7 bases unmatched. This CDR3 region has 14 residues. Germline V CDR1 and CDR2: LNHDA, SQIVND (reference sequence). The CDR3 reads CASKMGQPNQPQHF. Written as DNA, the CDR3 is TGTGCCAGTAAAATGGGACAGCCAAATCAGCCCCAGCATTTT.

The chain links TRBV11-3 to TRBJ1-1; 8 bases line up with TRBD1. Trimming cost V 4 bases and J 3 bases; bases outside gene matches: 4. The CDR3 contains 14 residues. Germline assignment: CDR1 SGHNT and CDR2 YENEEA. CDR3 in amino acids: CASSSKTGDTEAFF. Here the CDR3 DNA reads TGTGCCAGCAGCTCTAAGACAGGGGACACTGAAGCTTTCTTT.

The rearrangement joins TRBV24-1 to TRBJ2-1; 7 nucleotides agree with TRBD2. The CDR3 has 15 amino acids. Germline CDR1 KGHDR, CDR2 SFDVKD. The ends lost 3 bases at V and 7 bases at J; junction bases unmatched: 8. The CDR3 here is CATSDRTGRINEQFF. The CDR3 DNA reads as TGTGCCACCAGTGATCGGACCGGGAGGATTAATGAGCAGTTCTTC.

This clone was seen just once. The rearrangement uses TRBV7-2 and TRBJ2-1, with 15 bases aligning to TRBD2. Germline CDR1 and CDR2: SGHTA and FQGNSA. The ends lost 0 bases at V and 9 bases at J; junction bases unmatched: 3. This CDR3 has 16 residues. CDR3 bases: TGTGCCAGCAGCTTAGCGCCGGGACTAGCGGGGGGTGAGCAGTTCTTC. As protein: CASSLAPGLAGGEQFF. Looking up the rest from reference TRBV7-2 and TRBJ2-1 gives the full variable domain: GAGVSQSPSNKVTEKGKDVELRCDPISGHTALYWYRQSLGQGLEFLIYFQGNSAPDKSGLPSDRFSAERTGGSVSTLTIQRTQQEDSAVYLCASSLAPGLAGGEQFFGPGTRLTVL.

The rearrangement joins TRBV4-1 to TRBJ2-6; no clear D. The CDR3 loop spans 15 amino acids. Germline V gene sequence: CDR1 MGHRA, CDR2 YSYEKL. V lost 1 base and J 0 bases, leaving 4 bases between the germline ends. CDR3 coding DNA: TGCGCCAGCAGCCAAGTCAACTCTGGGGCCAACGTCCTGACTTTC. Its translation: CASSQVNSGANVLTF.

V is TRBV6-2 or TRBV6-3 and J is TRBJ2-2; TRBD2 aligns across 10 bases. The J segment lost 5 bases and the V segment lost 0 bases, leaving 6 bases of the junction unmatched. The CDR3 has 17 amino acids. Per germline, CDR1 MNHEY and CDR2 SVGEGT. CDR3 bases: TGTGCCAGCAGTTACTCGCTAGCGGGAGCGGGTACCGGGGAGCTGTTTTTT. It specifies CASSYSLAGAGTGELFF.

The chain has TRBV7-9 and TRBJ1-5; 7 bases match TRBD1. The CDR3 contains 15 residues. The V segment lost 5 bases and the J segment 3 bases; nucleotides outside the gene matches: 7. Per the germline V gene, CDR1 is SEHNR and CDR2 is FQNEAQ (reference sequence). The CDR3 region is CASSVGQVDNQPQHF. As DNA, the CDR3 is TGTGCCAGCAGCGTTGGACAGGTGGACAATCAGCCCCAGCATTTT.

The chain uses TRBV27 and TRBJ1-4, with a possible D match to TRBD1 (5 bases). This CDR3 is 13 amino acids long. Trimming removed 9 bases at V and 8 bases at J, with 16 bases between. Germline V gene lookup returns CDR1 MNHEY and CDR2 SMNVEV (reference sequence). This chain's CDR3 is CASYGGGGEKLFF. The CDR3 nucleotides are TGTGCCAGTTACGGGGGTGGGGGAGAAAAACTGTTTTTT. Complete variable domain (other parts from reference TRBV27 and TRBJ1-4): EAQVTQNPRYLITVTGKKLTVTCSQNMNHEYMSWYRQDPGLGLRQIYYSMNVEVTDKGDVPEGYKVSRKEKRNFPLILESPSPNQTSLYFCASYGGGGEKLFFGSGTQLSVL.

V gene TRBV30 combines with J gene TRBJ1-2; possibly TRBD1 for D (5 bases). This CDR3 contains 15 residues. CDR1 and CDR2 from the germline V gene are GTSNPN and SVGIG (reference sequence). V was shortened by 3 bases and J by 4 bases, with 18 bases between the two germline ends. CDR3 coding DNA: TGTGCCTGGAGGGGACTAGCGGGGGTGGTCTATGGCTACACCTTC. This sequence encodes CAWRGLAGVVYGYTF.

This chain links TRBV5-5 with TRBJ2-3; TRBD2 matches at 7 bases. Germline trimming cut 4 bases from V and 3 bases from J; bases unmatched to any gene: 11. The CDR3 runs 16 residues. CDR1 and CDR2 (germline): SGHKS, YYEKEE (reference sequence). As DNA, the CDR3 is TGTGCCAGCAGCCATCCCGGAGCGGGATTGACAGATACGCAGTATTTT. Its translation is CASSHPGAGLTDTQYF.

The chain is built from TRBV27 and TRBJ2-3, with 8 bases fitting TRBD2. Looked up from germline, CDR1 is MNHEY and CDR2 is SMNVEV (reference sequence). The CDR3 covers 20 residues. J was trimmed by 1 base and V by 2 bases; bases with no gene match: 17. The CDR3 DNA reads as TGTGCCAGCAGTTTAGTCGGTGAAGGTGCTAGCGGGTTTCGCACAGATACGCAGTATTTT. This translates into CASSLVGEGASGFRTDTQYF.

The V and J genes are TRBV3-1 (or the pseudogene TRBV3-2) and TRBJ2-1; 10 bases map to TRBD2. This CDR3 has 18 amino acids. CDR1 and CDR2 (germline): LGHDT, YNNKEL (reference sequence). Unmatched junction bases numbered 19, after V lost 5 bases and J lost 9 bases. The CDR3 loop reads CASSSGLASGSRRIEQFF. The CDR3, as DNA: TGTGCCAGCAGCTCGGGGTTGGCTAGCGGGAGTCGAAGGATTGAGCAGTTCTTC.

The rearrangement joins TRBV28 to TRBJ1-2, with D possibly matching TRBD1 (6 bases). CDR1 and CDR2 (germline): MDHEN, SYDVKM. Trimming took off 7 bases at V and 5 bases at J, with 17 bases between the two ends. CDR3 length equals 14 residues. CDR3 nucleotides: TGTGCCAGCACTCCATGGGGGCAGGGGTATGGCTACACCTTC. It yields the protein CASTPWGQGYGYTF.

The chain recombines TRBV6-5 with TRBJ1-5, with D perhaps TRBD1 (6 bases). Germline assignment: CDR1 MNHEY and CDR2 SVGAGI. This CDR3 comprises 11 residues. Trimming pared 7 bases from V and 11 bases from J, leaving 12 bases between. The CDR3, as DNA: TGTGCCAGCACCGGGACAAGAGCCCAGCATTTT. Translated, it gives CASTGTRAQHF.

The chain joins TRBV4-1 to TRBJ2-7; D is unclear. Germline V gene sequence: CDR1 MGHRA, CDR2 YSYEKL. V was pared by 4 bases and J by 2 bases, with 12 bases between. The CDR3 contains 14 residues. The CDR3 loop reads CASSLSLTPYEQYF. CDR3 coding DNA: TGCGCCAGCAGCCTATCCTTAACACCCTACGAGCAGTACTTC.

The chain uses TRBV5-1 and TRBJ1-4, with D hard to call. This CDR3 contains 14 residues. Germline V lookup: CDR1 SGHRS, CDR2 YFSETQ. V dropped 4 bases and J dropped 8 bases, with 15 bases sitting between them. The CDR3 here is CASSPDSVGEKLFF. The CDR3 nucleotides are TGCGCCAGCAGCCCGGACTCGGTTGGGGAAAAACTGTTTTTT.

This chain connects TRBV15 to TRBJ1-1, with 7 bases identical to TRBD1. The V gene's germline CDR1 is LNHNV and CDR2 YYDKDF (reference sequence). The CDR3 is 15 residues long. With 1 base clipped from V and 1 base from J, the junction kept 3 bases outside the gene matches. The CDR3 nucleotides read TGTGCCACCAGCAGAGCAGGGACAGCGAACACTGAAGCTTTCTTT. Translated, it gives CATSRAGTANTEAFF.

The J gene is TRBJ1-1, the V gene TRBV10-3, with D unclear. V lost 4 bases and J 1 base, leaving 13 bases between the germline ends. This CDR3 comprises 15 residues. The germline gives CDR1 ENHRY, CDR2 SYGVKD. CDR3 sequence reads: CAISAARRENTEAFF. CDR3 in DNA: TGTGCCATCAGTGCCGCACGACGGGAGAACACTGAAGCTTTCTTT.

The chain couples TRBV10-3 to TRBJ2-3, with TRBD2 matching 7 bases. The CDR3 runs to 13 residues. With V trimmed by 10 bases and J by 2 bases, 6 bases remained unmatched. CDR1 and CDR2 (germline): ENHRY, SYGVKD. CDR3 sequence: CASSGYDTDTQYF. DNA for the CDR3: TGTGCCAGTAGCGGGTATGACACAGATACGCAGTATTTT.

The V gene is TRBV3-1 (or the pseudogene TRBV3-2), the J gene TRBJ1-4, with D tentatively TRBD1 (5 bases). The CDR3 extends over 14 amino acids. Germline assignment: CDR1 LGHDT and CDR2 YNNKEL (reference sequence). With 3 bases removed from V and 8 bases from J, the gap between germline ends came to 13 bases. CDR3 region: CASSHFRVNEKLFF. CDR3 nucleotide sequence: TGTGCCAGCAGCCATTTCAGGGTGAACGAAAAACTGTTTTTT.

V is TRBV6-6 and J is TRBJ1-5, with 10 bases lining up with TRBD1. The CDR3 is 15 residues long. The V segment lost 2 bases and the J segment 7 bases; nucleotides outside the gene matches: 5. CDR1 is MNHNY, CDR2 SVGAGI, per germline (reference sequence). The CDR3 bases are TGTGCCAGCAGTTACGGGACAGGGGACAACCAGCCCCAGCATTTT. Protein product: CASSYGTGDNQPQHF.